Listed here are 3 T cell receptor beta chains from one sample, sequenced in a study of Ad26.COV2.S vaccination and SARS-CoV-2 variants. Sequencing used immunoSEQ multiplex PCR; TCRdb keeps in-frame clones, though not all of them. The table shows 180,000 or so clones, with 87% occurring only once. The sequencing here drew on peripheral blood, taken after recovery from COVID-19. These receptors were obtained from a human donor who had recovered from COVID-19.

CDR3 sequence reads: CASRSNQPQHF. The DNA for the CDR3 is TGTGCCAGCAGATCAAATCAGCCCCAGCATTTT. The chain has TRBV6-5 and TRBJ1-5; D gene ambiguous. Germline V CDR1 and CDR2: MNHEY, SVGAGI. This CDR3 is 11 amino acids long. V was trimmed by 6 bases and J by 4 bases, leaving 4 bases between them.

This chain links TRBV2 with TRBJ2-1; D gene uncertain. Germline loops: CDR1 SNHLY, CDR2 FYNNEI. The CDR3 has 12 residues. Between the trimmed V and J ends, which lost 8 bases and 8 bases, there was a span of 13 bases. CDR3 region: CASDILGYEQFF. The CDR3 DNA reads TGTGCCAGCGACATCTTAGGATATGAGCAGTTCTTC.

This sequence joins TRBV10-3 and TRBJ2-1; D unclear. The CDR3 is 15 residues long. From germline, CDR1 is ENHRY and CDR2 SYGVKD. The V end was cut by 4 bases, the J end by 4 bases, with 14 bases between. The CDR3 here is CAISGSTRRYNEQFF. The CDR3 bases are TGTGCCATCAGTGGGTCTACACGGCGGTACAATGAGCAGTTCTTC.